This T cell receptor beta chain stems from a study of tumor and adjacent non-tumor tissue in lung cancer. About the study: The cohort had roughly 11 adenocarcinoma, a couple of squamous cell and 1 small cell patients.

TCRbeta libraries were built with three rounds of nested PCR, modified from ARM-PCR. TCRdb recomputed calls from the multiplex PCR reads with MiXCR, one row per CDR3 protein. The sample holds about 76,000 distinct CDR3 sequences, approximately 81% seen once. RNA was extracted from bulk tissue without any cell sorting. This non-tumor lung sample came from over 3 cm beyond the tumor edge. Chemotherapy-naive patients with new lung cancer underwent thoracic surgery in China, August–late 2014. General observations from the study: Tumor tissue had significantly higher TCR diversity than normal lung. Tumor repertoires had a smaller top 100 clone share than normal lung.

Germline values: CDR1 MDHEN, CDR2 SYDVKM. Unmatched junction bases numbered 11, after V lost 7 bases and J lost 5 bases. The CDR3 loop spans 15 amino acids. As to this clonotype: Antigen unknown.

Sequencing input: distant non-tumor lung tissue. The clonotype originates from a man aged 60 to 75 with non-small cell lung cancer. The gene calls are TRBV28 and TRBJ2-5; 9 bases agree with TRBD1. The CDR3 coding sequence is TGTGCCAGCAAAGGTCAACAGGGGGCTGGTGAGACCCAGTACTTC. Protein sequence: CASKGQQGAGETQYF. Full variable domain (outside the CDR3, taken from reference TRBV28 and TRBJ2-5): DVKVTQSSRYLVKRTGEKVFLECVQDMDHENMFWYRQDPGLGLRLIYFSYDVKMKEKGDIPEGYSVSREKKERFSLILESASTNQTSMYLCASKGQQGAGETQYFGPGTRLLVL.